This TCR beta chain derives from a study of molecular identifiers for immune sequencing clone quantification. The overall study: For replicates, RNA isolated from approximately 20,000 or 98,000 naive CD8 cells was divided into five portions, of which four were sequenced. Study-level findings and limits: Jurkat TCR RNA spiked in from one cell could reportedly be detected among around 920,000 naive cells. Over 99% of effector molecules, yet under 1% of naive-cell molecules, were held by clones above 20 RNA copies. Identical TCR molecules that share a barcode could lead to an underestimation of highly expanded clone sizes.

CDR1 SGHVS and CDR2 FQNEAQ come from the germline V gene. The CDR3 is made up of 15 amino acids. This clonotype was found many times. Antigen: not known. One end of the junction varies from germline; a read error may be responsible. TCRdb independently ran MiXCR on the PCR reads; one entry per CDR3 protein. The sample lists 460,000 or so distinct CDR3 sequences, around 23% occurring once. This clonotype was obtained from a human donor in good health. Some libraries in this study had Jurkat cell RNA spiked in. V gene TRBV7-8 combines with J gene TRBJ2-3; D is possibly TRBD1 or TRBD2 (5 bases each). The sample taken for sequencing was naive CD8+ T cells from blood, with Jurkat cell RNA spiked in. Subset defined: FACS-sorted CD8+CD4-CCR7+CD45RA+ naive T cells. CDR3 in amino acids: CASSLAGYGTDTQYF. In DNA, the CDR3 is TGTGCCAGCAGCCTAGCAGGGTATGGCACAGATACGCAGTATTTT.